The 19 T cell receptor beta chains listed next were all sequenced from one sample in a study of blood T cell repertoires in COVID-19. The data were produced by immunoSEQ multiplex PCR, yet TCRdb's version contains in-frame clones alone and is incomplete. The repertoire holds under 350,000 clones, with 70% to 90% as singletons. Sequencing input: peripheral blood. Receptors were obtained from a woman aged 70 to 79 with acute or convalescent COVID-19.

The genes are TRBV30 and TRBJ2-1; D not certain. Germline V CDR1 and CDR2: GTSNPN, SVGIG (reference sequence). The CDR3 is 15 residues long. V lost 6 bases and J lost 5, with 20 bases in between. CDR3 DNA: TGTGCCTGCAGCCCCAGATGGAGCCTAAACAATGAGCAGTTCTTC. It is translated as CACSPRWSLNNEQFF.

The gene calls are TRBV3-1 (or the pseudogene TRBV3-2) and TRBJ1-2; maybe TRBD1 (6 bases). Trimming removed 2 bases at V and 5 bases at J, with 9 bases between. Germline CDR1 is LGHDT and CDR2 is YNNKEL (reference sequence). There are 13 residues in the CDR3. The CDR3 DNA sequence: TGTGCCAGCAGCCAAAGGGGGAAATATGGCTACACCTTC. Its protein is CASSQRGKYGYTF.

On this clone: Other DNA sequences in this specimen translate into the identical CDR3. The CDR3 coding sequence is TGCGCCAGCAGCTTCTTAGCGGGGGGGCCTCCCACCGGGGAGCTGTTTTTT. It specifies CASSFLAGGPPTGELFF. The chain carries TRBV5-1 and TRBJ2-2; 11 nucleotides align to TRBD2. V was clipped by 2 bases and J by 4 bases; unmatched bases: 7. The CDR3 length is 17 residues. CDR1 is SGHRS, CDR2 YFSETQ, per germline. Based on the CDR3 plus reference TRBV5-1 and TRBJ2-2, the full variable domain is KAGVTQTPRYLIKTRGQQVTLSCSPISGHRSVSWYQQTPGQGLQFLFEYFSETQRNKGNFPGRFSGRQFSNSRSEMNVSTLELGDSALYLCASSFLAGGPPTGELFFGEGSRLTVL.

This chain uses TRBV6-2 or TRBV6-3 with TRBJ2-1; 9 nucleotides match TRBD2. The CDR3 runs to 16 residues. V lost 6 bases, J lost 7 bases, and 13 bases stayed unmatched. Germline CDR1 reads MNHEY; CDR2 reads SVGEGT. The CDR3 DNA is TGTGCCAGCAGCCTCTTCGCAGCGGGGGGTCAGAATGAGCAGTTCTTC. Translation gives CASSLFAAGGQNEQFF.

The chain combines TRBV11-2 with TRBJ2-3; perhaps TRBD2 as D (6 bases). The CDR3 runs to 15 residues. Germline CDR1 SGHAT, CDR2 FQNNGV. Trimming cost V 2 bases and J 0 bases, with 9 bases left between them. The CDR3 reads CASSLIAASTDTQYF. CDR3 DNA sequence: TGTGCCAGCAGCTTAATAGCGGCTAGCACAGATACGCAGTATTTT.

This chain links TRBV5-1 with TRBJ2-1; TRBD2 matches at 8 bases. CDR1 and CDR2 (germline): SGHRS, YFSETQ. This CDR3 region has 16 residues. With V trimmed by 4 bases and J by 0 bases, 6 bases remained unmatched. CDR3 bases: TGCGCCAGCAGCCGAGGGAGCGGGGGCTCCTACAATGAGCAGTTCTTC. As protein: CASSRGSGGSYNEQFF.

The CDR3 nucleotides are TGTGCCAGCACAGCGGGGGATTACAATGAGCAGTTCTTC. Its translation: CASTAGDYNEQFF. The V call is TRBV6-5, the J call TRBJ2-1; TRBD2 matches 8 bases. The CDR3 sequence is 13 residues long. V lost 7 bases, J lost 4 bases, and 3 bases stayed unmatched. CDR1 is MNHEY and CDR2 is SVGAGI in the germline V gene.

This rearrangement joins TRBV6-6 to TRBJ2-1, with TRBD2 matching 8 bases. The V segment lost 3 bases and the J segment 2 bases; nucleotides outside the gene matches: 3. The germline gives CDR1 MNHNY, CDR2 SVGAGI (reference sequence). This CDR3 is built from 15 residues. CDR3 loop: CASSYLAGTYNEQFF. CDR3 DNA: TGTGCCAGCAGTTATTTAGCGGGGACCTACAATGAGCAGTTCTTC.

The genes are TRBV7-2 and TRBJ1-4; D not resolved. With 1 base removed from V and 4 bases from J, the gap between germline ends came to 7 bases. Looked up from germline, CDR1 is SGHTA and CDR2 is FQGNSA. This CDR3 spans 14 amino acids. In nucleotides, the CDR3 is TGTGCCAGCAGCTTAGGCGGGAATAATGAAAAACTGTTTTTT. Encoded protein: CASSLGGNNEKLFF. The full variable domain, rest sourced from reference TRBV7-2 and TRBJ1-4, is GAGVSQSPSNKVTEKGKDVELRCDPISGHTALYWYRQSLGQGLEFLIYFQGNSAPDKSGLPSDRFSAERTGGSVSTLTIQRTQQEDSAVYLCASSLGGNNEKLFFGSGTQLSVL.

The chain has TRBV24-1 and TRBJ2-3; D is unresolved. In germline, CDR1 is KGHDR, CDR2 SFDVKD. Trimming stripped 3 bases from V and 1 base from J, with 7 bases between. The CDR3 has 14 amino acids. CDR3 residues: CATSDNRGTDTQYF. CDR3 bases: TGTGCCACCAGTGATAATCGAGGCACAGATACGCAGTATTTT.

This clone was counted between two and nine times. Other DNA variants within this sample encode the same CDR3. This chain uses TRBV5-1 with TRBJ2-2; D call uncertain. This CDR3 is 14 amino acids long. Trimming pared 2 bases from V and 2 bases from J, leaving 7 bases between. Germline V gives CDR1 SGHRS, CDR2 YFSETQ. The CDR3 DNA reads as TGCGCCAGCAGCTTAGCTAGTAACACCGGGGAGCTGTTTTTT. Amino acid sequence: CASSLASNTGELFF.

The V and J genes are TRBV5-8 and TRBJ1-5, with unresolved D. Germline-derived CDR1 and CDR2 are SGHTS and YDEGEE. V lost 5 bases and J lost 6, with 12 bases in between. CDR3 length: 13 residues. Written as DNA, the CDR3 is TGTGCCAGCAGAGGCTTGACTTTTCAGCCCCAGCATTTT. It is translated as CASRGLTFQPQHF.

The V call is TRBV5-5, the J call TRBJ2-7, with 8 bases that match TRBD2. The V gene's germline CDR1 is SGHKS and CDR2 YYEKEE (reference sequence). J gave up 1 base and V 4 bases, and 7 bases lay outside the gene matches. The CDR3 is made up of 15 amino acids. Written as DNA, the CDR3 is TGTGCCAGCAGCCCTACCCCTAGCGGGTCCTACGAGCAGTACTTC. Translation: CASSPTPSGSYEQYF.

Only one count was recorded for this clone. The chain combines TRBV11-3 with TRBJ2-3; the match to TRBD2 covers 13 bases. Germline V gives CDR1 SGHNT, CDR2 YENEEA. The CDR3 runs 17 residues. After removal of 5 bases from V and 6 bases from J, the junction contained 11 bases not matched to a gene. CDR3 bases: TGTGCCAGCAGCCCAGGGACTAGCGGGACTGCGTGGGATACGCAGTATTTT. Protein: CASSPGTSGTAWDTQYF.

J is TRBJ2-1 and V is TRBV5-6; 7 nucleotides line up with TRBD2. The CDR3 runs 16 residues. J gave up 5 bases and V 4 bases, and 12 bases lay outside the gene matches. From germline, CDR1 is SGHDT and CDR2 YYEEEE. As DNA, the CDR3 is TGTGCCAGCAGCCGGCGGGGGAGGGATGACAACAATGAGCAGTTCTTC. Translating it yields CASSRRGRDDNNEQFF.

The rearrangement uses TRBV2 and TRBJ2-3, with a possible D match to TRBD2 (6 bases). Trimming cost V 11 bases and J 3 bases, with 15 bases left between them. The CDR3 totals 13 residues. CDR1 is SNHLY and CDR2 is FYNNEI in the germline V gene. For the CDR3, the DNA is TGTGCCTCCCTGGGGGGAGCAACAGATACGCAGTATTTT. The encoded protein is CASLGGATDTQYF.

A few counts support this clone. The rearrangement joins TRBV10-3 to TRBJ1-1; D gene ambiguous. Germline loops: CDR1 ENHRY, CDR2 SYGVKD. CDR3 size: 14 residues. V was clipped by 2 bases and J by 3 bases, with 10 bases between them. The CDR3 loop reads CAISEGGTYTEAFF. The CDR3 nucleotides are TGTGCCATCAGTGAGGGTGGCACCTACACTGAAGCTTTCTTT.

The chain couples TRBV4-1 to TRBJ2-1; 10 bases map to TRBD2. CDR3 length: 15 residues. Looked up from germline, CDR1 is MGHRA and CDR2 is YSYEKL. The V gene end was trimmed by 4 bases and the J gene end by 8 bases; junction bases not matched to a gene: 8. CDR3 coding DNA: TGCGCCAGCAGCCCTTCCCCCACTAGCGGGGATGAGCAGTTCTTC. It translates to CASSPSPTSGDEQFF.

In this sample, this clone turned up once. The J gene is TRBJ1-2, the V gene TRBV20-1; D is perhaps TRBD1 (5 bases). The V end was cut by 6 bases, the J end by 6 bases, with 11 bases between. The CDR3 length is 11 residues. Per germline, CDR1 DFQATT and CDR2 SNEGSKA (reference sequence). CDR3 in amino acids: CSAQTVDGYTF. For the CDR3, the DNA is TGCAGTGCGCAGACAGTGGATGGCTACACCTTC.